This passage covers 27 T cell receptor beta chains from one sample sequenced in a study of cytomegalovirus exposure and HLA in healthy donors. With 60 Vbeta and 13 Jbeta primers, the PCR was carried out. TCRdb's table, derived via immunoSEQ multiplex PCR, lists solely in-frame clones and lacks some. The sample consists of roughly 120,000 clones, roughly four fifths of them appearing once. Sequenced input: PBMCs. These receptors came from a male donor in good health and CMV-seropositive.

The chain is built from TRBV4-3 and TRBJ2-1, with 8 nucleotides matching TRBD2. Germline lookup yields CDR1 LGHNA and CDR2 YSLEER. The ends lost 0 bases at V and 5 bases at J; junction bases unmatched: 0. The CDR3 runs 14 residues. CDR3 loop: CASSQEGLDNEQFF. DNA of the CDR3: TGCGCCAGCAGCCAAGAGGGACTAGACAATGAGCAGTTCTTC.

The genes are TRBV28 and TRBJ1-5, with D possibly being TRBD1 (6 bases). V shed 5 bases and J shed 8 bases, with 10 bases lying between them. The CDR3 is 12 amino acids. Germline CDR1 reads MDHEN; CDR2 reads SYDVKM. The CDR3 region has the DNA TGTGCCAGCAGTCCCTCAGGGGAGCCCCAGCATTTT. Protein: CASSPSGEPQHF. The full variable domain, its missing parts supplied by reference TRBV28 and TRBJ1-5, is DVKVTQSSRYLVKRTGEKVFLECVQDMDHENMFWYRQDPGLGLRLIYFSYDVKMKEKGDIPEGYSVSREKKERFSLILESASTNQTSMYLCASSPSGEPQHFGDGTRLSIL.

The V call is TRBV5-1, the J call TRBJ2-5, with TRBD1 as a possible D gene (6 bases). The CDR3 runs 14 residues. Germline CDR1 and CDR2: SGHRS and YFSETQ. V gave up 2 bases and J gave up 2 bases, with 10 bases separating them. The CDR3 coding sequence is TGCGCCAGCAGCTTACAGGGATGGCAAGAGACCCAGTACTTC. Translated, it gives CASSLQGWQETQYF.

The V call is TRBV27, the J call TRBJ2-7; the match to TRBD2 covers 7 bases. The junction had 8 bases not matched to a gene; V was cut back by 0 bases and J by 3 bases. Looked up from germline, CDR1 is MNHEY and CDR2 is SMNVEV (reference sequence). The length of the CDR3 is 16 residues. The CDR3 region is CASSLSGGEAYYEQYF. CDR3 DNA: TGTGCCAGCAGTTTATCGGGGGGGGAAGCTTACTACGAGCAGTACTTC.

The CDR3 loop is CASSPTGVYEQYF. Written as DNA, the CDR3 is TGTGCCAGCAGCCCTACAGGGGTTTACGAGCAGTACTTC. The V and J genes are TRBV28 and TRBJ2-7; 7 bases are shared with TRBD1. CDR3 length equals 13 residues. The trim removed 6 bases at V and 4 bases at J, leaving 6 bases unmatched. Germline V CDR1 and CDR2: MDHEN, SYDVKM.

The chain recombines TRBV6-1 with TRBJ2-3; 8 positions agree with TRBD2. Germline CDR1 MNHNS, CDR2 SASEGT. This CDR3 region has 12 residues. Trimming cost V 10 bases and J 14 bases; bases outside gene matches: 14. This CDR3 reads CATSTPSGSTYF. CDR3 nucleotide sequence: TGTGCCACCTCGACTCCTAGCGGGTCTACGTATTTT.

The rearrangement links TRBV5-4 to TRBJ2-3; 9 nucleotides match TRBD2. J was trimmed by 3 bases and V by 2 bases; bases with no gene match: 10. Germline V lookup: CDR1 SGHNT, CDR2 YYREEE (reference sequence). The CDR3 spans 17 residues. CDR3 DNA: TGTGCCAGCAGCTTACCGTTTAGCGGGAGTGGTACAGATACGCAGTATTTT. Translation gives CASSLPFSGSGTDTQYF. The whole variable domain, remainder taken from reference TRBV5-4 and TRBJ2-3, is ETGVTQSPTHLIKTRGQQVTLRCSSQSGHNTVSWYQQALGQGPQFIFQYYREEENGRGNFPPRFSGLQFPNYSSELNVNALELDDSALYLCASSLPFSGSGTDTQYFGPGTRLTVL.

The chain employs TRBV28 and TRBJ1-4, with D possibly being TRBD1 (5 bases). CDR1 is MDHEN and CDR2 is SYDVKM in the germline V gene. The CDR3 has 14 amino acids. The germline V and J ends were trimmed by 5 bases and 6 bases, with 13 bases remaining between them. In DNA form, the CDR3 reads TGTGCCAGCAGTCCCCCGGGACTGGATGAAAAACTGTTTTTT. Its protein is CASSPPGLDEKLFF. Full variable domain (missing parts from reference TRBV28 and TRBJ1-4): DVKVTQSSRYLVKRTGEKVFLECVQDMDHENMFWYRQDPGLGLRLIYFSYDVKMKEKGDIPEGYSVSREKKERFSLILESASTNQTSMYLCASSPPGLDEKLFFGSGTQLSVL.

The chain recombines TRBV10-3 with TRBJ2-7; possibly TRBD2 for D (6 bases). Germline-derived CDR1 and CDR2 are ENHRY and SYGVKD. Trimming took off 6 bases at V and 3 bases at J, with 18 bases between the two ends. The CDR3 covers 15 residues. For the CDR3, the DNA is TGTGCCATCAGCCAAGCGGGTCCGCCCAACTACGAGCAGTACTTC. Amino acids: CAISQAGPPNYEQYF.

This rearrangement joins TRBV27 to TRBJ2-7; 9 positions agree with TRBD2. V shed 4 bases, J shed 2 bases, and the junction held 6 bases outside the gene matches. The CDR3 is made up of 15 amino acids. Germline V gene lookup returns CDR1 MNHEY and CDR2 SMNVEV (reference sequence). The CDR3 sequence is CASSSGSGRPYEQYF. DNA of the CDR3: TGTGCCAGCAGTTCCGGAAGCGGGAGGCCCTACGAGCAGTACTTC.

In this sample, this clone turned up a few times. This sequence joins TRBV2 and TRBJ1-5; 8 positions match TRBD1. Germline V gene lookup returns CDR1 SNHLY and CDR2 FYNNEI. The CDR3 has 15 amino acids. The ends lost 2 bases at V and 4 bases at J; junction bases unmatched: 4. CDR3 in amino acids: CASSERTGWNQPQHF. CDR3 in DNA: TGTGCCAGCAGTGAAAGGACAGGGTGGAATCAGCCCCAGCATTTT.

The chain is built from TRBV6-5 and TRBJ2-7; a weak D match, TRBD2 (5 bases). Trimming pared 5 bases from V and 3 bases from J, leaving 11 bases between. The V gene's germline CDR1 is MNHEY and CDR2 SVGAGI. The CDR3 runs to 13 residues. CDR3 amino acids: CASSLGGIYEQYF. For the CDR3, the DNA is TGTGCCAGCAGTCTTGGAGGAATCTACGAGCAGTACTTC.

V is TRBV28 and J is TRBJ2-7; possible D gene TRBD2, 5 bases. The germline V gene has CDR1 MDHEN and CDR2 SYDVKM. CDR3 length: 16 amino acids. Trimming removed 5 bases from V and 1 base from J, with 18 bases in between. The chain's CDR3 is CASSNLLDLGSYEQYF. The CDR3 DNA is TGTGCCAGCAGTAACCTACTAGACTTGGGATCCTACGAGCAGTACTTC. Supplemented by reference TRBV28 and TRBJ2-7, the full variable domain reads DVKVTQSSRYLVKRTGEKVFLECVQDMDHENMFWYRQDPGLGLRLIYFSYDVKMKEKGDIPEGYSVSREKKERFSLILESASTNQTSMYLCASSNLLDLGSYEQYFGPGTRLTVT.

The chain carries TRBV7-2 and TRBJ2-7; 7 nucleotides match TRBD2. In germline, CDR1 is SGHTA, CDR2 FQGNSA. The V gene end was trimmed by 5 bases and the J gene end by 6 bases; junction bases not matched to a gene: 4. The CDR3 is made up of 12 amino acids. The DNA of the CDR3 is TGTGCCAGCAGCCCAGCGGGGTTCGAGCAGTACTTC. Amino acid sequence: CASSPAGFEQYF.

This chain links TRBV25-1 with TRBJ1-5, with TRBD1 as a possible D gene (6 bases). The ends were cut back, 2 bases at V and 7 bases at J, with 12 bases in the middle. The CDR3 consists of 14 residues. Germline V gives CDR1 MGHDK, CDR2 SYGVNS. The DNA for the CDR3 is TGTGCCAGCAGTGAAGGGGGGGCTAGGCAGCCCCAGCATTTT. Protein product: CASSEGGARQPQHF.

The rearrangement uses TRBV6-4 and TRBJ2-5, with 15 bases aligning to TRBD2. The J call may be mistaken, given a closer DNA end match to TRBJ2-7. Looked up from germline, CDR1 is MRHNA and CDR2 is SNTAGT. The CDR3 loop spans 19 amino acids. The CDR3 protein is CASSGPPGLAGGFSYEQYF. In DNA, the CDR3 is TGTGCCAGCAGTGGCCCCCCGGGACTAGCGGGAGGTTTCTCCTACGAGCAGTACTTC.

CDR3 protein: CASSVAGLAGVYEQYF. For the CDR3, the DNA is TGTGCCAGCAGCGTAGCTGGACTAGCGGGAGTCTACGAGCAGTACTTC. The chain is built from TRBV9 and TRBJ2-7, with TRBD2 identical over 13 bases. There are 16 residues in the CDR3. Germline V gene lookup returns CDR1 SGDLS and CDR2 YYNGEE. Trimming took 0 bases from V and 3 from J; bases not matched to a gene: 3.

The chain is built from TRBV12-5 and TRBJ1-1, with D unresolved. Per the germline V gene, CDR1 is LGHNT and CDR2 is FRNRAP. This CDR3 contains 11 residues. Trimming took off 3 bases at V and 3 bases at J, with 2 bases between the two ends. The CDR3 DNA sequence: TGTGCTAGTGGTTTCGACACTGAAGCTTTCTTT. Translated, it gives CASGFDTEAFF.

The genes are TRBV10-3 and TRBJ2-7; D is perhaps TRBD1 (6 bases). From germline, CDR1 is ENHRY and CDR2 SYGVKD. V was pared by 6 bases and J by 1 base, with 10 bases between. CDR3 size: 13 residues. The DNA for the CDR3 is TGTGCCATCAGGGACGGGACATCCTACGAGCAGTACTTC. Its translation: CAIRDGTSYEQYF.

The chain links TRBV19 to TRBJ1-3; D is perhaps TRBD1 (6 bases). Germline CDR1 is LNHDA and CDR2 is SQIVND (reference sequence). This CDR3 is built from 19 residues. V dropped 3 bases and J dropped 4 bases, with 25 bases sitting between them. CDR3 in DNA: TGTGCCAGTAGTATCAGTAGGGACACCCTCTTCTCCGCGGGAAACACCATATATTTT. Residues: CASSISRDTLFSAGNTIYF.

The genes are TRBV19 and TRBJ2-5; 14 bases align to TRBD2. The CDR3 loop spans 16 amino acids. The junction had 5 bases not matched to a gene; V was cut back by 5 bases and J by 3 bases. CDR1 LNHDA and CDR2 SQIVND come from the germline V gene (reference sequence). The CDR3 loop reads CASSLGLAGVEETQYF. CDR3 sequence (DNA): TGTGCCAGTAGTTTGGGACTAGCGGGAGTTGAAGAGACCCAGTACTTC.

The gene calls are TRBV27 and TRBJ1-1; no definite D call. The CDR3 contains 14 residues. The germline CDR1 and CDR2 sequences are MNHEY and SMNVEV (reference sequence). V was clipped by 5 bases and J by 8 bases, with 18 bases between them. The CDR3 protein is CASSATTRSTEAFF. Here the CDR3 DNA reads TGTGCCAGCAGTGCAACCACCAGGTCCACGGAAGCTTTCTTT.

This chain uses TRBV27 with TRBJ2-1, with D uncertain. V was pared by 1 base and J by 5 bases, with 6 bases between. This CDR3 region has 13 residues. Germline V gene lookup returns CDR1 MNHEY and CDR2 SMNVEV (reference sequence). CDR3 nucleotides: TGTGCCAGCAGTTTATGGGCGCACAATGAGCAGTTCTTC. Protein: CASSLWAHNEQFF.

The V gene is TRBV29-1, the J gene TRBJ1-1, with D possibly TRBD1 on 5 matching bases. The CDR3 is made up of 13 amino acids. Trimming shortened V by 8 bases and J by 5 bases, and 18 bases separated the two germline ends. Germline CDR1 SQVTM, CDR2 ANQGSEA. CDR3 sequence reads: CSSGRGEGTEAFF. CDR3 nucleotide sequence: TGCAGCTCAGGTCGAGGGGAGGGGACTGAAGCTTTCTTT. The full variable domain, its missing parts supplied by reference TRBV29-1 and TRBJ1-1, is SAVISQKPSRDICQRGTSLTIQCQVDSQVTMMFWYRQQPGQSLTLIATANQGSEATYESGFVIDKFPISRPNLTFSTLTVSNMSPEDSSIYLCSSGRGEGTEAFFGQGTRLTVV.

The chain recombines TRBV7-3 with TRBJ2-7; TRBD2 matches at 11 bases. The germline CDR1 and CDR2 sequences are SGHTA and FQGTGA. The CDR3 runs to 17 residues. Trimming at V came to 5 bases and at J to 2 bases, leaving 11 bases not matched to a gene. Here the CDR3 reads CASSPLIAGGDAYEQYF. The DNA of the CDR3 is TGTGCCAGCAGCCCCCTTATAGCGGGGGGGGACGCCTACGAGCAGTACTTC.

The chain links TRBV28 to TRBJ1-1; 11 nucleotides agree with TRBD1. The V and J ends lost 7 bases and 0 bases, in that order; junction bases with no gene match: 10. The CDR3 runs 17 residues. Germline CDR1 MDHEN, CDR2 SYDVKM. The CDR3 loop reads CASITGTGGGMNTEAFF. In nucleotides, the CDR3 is TGTGCCAGCATTACCGGGACAGGGGGAGGAATGAACACTGAAGCTTTCTTT.

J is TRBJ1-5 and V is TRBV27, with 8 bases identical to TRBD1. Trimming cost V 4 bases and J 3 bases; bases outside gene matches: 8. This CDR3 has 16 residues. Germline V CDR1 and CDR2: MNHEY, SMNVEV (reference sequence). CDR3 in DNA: TGTGCCAGCAGTTCGACCGGGACAGGCCTCAATCAGCCCCAGCATTTT. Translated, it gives CASSSTGTGLNQPQHF.